The 29 T cell receptor beta chains listed next were all sequenced from one sample in a study of regulatory T cells in long-lasting Graves disease. Construction of the TCR beta libraries employed iRepertoire HTBI primers in conjunction with Arm-PCR of CDR3 regions. TCRdb re-analysed the multiplex PCR reads in MiXCR, keeping a single row per CDR3 protein. This table has around 510,000 distinct CDR3 sequences, 20% appearing once. Specified time point: persistent/refractory GD, antithyroid drugs over 5 years with positive TRAb. From RNA extracted from PBMCs, the TCR library was made. The sample in question was peripheral blood mononuclear cells (PBMCs), obtained when the disease was refractory, from a patient treated with antithyroid drugs. The source of these receptors is a female donor with Graves disease.

CDR3 loop: CASSSTGTAVGNTIYF. The CDR3 DNA follows: TGTGCCAGCAGCTCGACCGGGACAGCCGTTGGAAACACCATATATTTT. The chain links TRBV7-2 to TRBJ1-3; TRBD1 agrees at 7 bases. Trimming at V came to 4 bases and at J to 3 bases, leaving 9 bases not matched to a gene. This CDR3 has 16 amino acids. Germline V lookup: CDR1 SGHTA, CDR2 FQGNSA.

This rearrangement joins TRBV28 to TRBJ2-1; TRBD1 matches 7 bases. The germline V gene encodes CDR1 MDHEN and CDR2 SYDVKM. Trimming at V came to 7 bases and at J to 9 bases, leaving 6 bases not matched to a gene. The CDR3 sequence is 12 residues long. The CDR3 is CASIAQGIEQFF. The DNA of the CDR3 is TGTGCCAGCATCGCACAGGGGATTGAGCAGTTCTTC.

As regards this clonotype: The conserved phenylalanine or tryptophan is not found at the CDR3 terminus, so this likely reflects a read error. V gene TRBV19 combines with J gene TRBJ2-6, with D tentatively TRBD1 (5 bases). Looked up from germline, CDR1 is LNHDA and CDR2 is SQIVND (reference sequence). This CDR3 comprises 14 residues. The CDR3 loop is CASSRGFGANVLTY. Here the CDR3 DNA reads TGTGCCAGCAGTAGGGGCTTTGGGGCCAACGTCCTGACTTAC.

This clonotype was seen ten or more times. The chain carries TRBV5-8 and TRBJ1-4, with a tentative D call TRBD1 (6 bases). V was trimmed by 9 bases and J by 8 bases, leaving 14 bases between them. The length of the CDR3 is 12 residues. Germline-derived CDR1 and CDR2 are SGHTS and YDEGEE. CDR3 sequence: CANPNREEKLFF. CDR3 bases: TGTGCCAACCCAAACAGGGAAGAAAAACTGTTTTTT. Full variable domain (outside the CDR3, taken from reference TRBV5-8 and TRBJ1-4): EAGVTQSPTHLIKTRGQQATLRCSPISGHTSVYWYQQALGLGLQFLLWYDEGEERNRGNFPPRFSGRQFPNYSSELNVNALELEDSALYLCANPNREEKLFFGSGTQLSVL.

A few counts support this clonotype. The gene calls are TRBV29-1 and TRBJ2-7; 8 bases fit TRBD2. CDR1 is SQVTM and CDR2 is ANQGSEA in the germline V gene. CDR3 length: 13 residues. Trimming removed 5 bases from V and 4 bases from J; junction bases left unmatched: 7. CDR3 in amino acids: CSVITSGLYEQYF. DNA of the CDR3: TGCAGCGTTATTACTAGCGGCCTTTACGAGCAGTACTTC.

This clonotype occurred many times. V is TRBV6-1 and J is TRBJ1-5, with 9 positions matching TRBD1. Germline CDR1 is MNHNS and CDR2 is SASEGT. The CDR3 is made up of 14 amino acids. Unmatched junction bases numbered 4, after V lost 6 bases and J lost 4 bases. The CDR3 sequence: CASRGTGQNQPQHF. CDR3 DNA sequence: TGTGCCAGCAGAGGGACAGGGCAAAATCAGCCCCAGCATTTT.

This clonotype was recorded a few times. The rearrangement links TRBV7-2 to TRBJ2-2; 7 bases agree with TRBD1. With 1 base clipped from V and 0 bases from J, the junction kept 8 bases outside the gene matches. CDR1 is SGHTA, CDR2 FQGNSA, per germline. This CDR3 comprises 18 residues. CDR3 sequence: CASSLVVTGTANTGELFF. The CDR3 DNA reads TGTGCCAGCAGCTTAGTTGTCACCGGGACAGCGAACACCGGGGAGCTGTTTTTT.

At least ten counts were recorded for this clonotype. CDR3: CSVWDRGYGYTF. The CDR3 coding sequence is TGCAGCGTCTGGGACAGGGGCTATGGCTACACCTTC. The genes are TRBV29-1 and TRBJ1-2; 10 bases match TRBD1. The V gene end was trimmed by 6 bases and the J gene end by 4 bases; junction bases not matched to a gene: 2. The CDR3 totals 12 residues. Germline loops: CDR1 SQVTM, CDR2 ANQGSEA.

This clonotype was seen repeatedly, ten times or more. The chain links TRBV20-1 to TRBJ2-5; perhaps TRBD2 as D (7 bases). Germline V CDR1 and CDR2: DFQATT, SNEGSKA (reference sequence). The CDR3 extends over 13 amino acids. V was cut by 6 bases and J by 4 bases, with 15 bases left in between. The chain's CDR3 is CSAGSRGGETQYF. The CDR3 DNA sequence: TGCAGTGCCGGAAGTAGGGGGGGAGAGACCCAGTACTTC.

The table lists this clonotype with a few counts. The chain has TRBV4-2 and TRBJ1-2, with a possible D match to TRBD1 (5 bases). The germline CDR1 and CDR2 sequences are LGHNA and YNFKEQ. The CDR3 has 15 residues. Trimming cost V 0 bases and J 1 base, with 9 bases left between them. CDR3 residues: CASSQEGGVNYGYTF. The CDR3 DNA sequence: TGTGCCAGCAGCCAAGAGGGGGGGGTTAACTATGGCTACACCTTC.

The rearrangement uses TRBV7-3 and TRBJ2-3, with D perhaps given as TRBD1 or TRBD2 (6 bases each). The germline CDR1 and CDR2 sequences are SGHTA and FQGTGA. Between the trimmed V and J ends, which lost 3 bases and 4 bases, there was a span of 11 bases. The CDR3 is 14 residues long. CDR3 protein: CASSLTGGADTQYF. CDR3 DNA: TGTGCCAGCAGCTTGACCGGGGGCGCAGATACGCAGTATTTT.

This clonotype showed up many times. The genes are TRBV6-1 and TRBJ1-2, with a possible D match to TRBD1 (6 bases). Trimming removed 6 bases from V and 4 bases from J, with 15 bases in between. Per germline, CDR1 MNHNS and CDR2 SASEGT. This CDR3 has 14 residues. This CDR3 is CASRNRERVYGYTF. The CDR3 DNA reads as TGTGCCAGCAGAAACAGGGAGCGCGTCTATGGCTACACCTTC.

This clonotype was detected many times. The chain links TRBV6-2 or TRBV6-3 to TRBJ2-2; the D gene is possibly TRBD2 (6 bases). CDR3 length equals 17 residues. Trimming cost V 2 bases and J 0 bases, with 13 bases left between them. Germline-derived CDR1 and CDR2 are MNHEY and SVGEGT. CDR3 in amino acids: CASSYHLAPSNTGELFF. The CDR3 DNA reads TGTGCCAGCAGTTACCACCTAGCGCCATCGAACACCGGGGAGCTGTTTTTT.

The CDR3 sequence is CAISESGGFAGNTIYF. Written as DNA, the CDR3 is TGTGCCATCAGTGAGTCGGGGGGATTTGCCGGAAACACCATATATTTT. The gene calls are TRBV10-3 and TRBJ1-3; weak D call: TRBD1 (5 bases). Germline CDR1 is ENHRY and CDR2 is SYGVKD. CDR3 length: 16 residues. Deletions cut 0 bases from V and 4 bases from J, with 13 bases between.

This clonotype was counted only a few times. An end of the junction does not agree with germline; a read error may underlie this. The chain has TRBV5-1 and TRBJ2-2; D possibly matches TRBD1 or TRBD2 (5 bases each). Germline V gene lookup returns CDR1 SGHRS and CDR2 YFSETQ. This CDR3 comprises 15 residues. The DNA for the CDR3 is TGTGCCAGCAGCTTGGGGCTAGCCAAGACCGGGGAGCTGTTTTTT. Its translation: CASSLGLAKTGELFF.

The chain couples TRBV4-2 to TRBJ2-7, with 13 positions matching TRBD2. The CDR3 has 17 residues. With 3 bases clipped from V and 0 bases from J, the junction kept 5 bases outside the gene matches. CDR1 is LGHNA, CDR2 YNFKEQ, per germline. CDR3 nucleotide sequence: TGTGCCAGCAGCCATGCCGGGACTAGCGGGGTCTCCTACGAGCAGTACTTC. Residues: CASSHAGTSGVSYEQYF.

In this sample, this clonotype turned up many times. This chain links TRBV28 with TRBJ1-1; D ambiguous. This CDR3 is built from 12 residues. Trimming left V 2 bases short and J 7 bases short, with 8 bases between. CDR1 is MDHEN and CDR2 is SYDVKM in the germline V gene. This CDR3 reads CASSLRLGEAFF. CDR3 DNA: TGTGCCAGCAGTTTAAGGCTTGGTGAAGCTTTCTTT.

The sample holds many counts of this clonotype. V and J are TRBV2 and TRBJ1-2, with D unclear. Germline CDR1 SNHLY, CDR2 FYNNEI. The CDR3 covers 11 residues. Trimming left V 2 bases short and J 6 bases short, with 4 bases between. CDR3 DNA sequence: TGTGCCAGCAGTGAACGGGATGGCTACACCTTC. Its protein is CASSERDGYTF.

This clonotype was found many times. The J gene is TRBJ1-1, the V gene TRBV20-1; D ambiguous. V lost 1 base and J lost 1, with 7 bases in between. Germline loops: CDR1 DFQATT, CDR2 SNEGSKA (reference sequence). This CDR3 contains 13 residues. CDR3 amino acids: CSARVWGNTEAFF. The DNA of the CDR3 is TGCAGTGCTAGAGTGTGGGGGAACACTGAAGCTTTCTTT.

This clonotype was observed a few times. The chain carries TRBV15 and TRBJ2-7; D not certain. Germline loops: CDR1 LNHNV, CDR2 YYDKDF (reference sequence). This CDR3 is 13 amino acids long. The V gene lost 2 bases and the J gene lost 2 bases, with 7 bases spanning the gap. The CDR3 loop is CATSRFRAYEQYF. The CDR3 DNA sequence: TGTGCCACCAGCAGATTCCGCGCCTACGAGCAGTACTTC.

This clonotype was seen repeatedly, ten times or more. The genes are TRBV6-1 and TRBJ2-7, with D perhaps matching TRBD2 (6 bases). CDR1 MNHNS and CDR2 SASEGT come from the germline V gene. This CDR3 region has 14 residues. V was clipped by 6 bases and J by 0 bases, with 12 bases between them. The CDR3 loop reads CASSPLARSYEQYF. The CDR3 nucleotides are TGTGCCAGCAGCCCCCTAGCGCGCTCCTACGAGCAGTACTTC.

The V call is TRBV7-9, the J call TRBJ2-7; no definite D call. The CDR3 consists of 14 residues. Between the trimmed V and J ends, which lost 5 bases and 4 bases, there was a span of 15 bases. CDR1 SEHNR and CDR2 FQNEAQ come from the germline V gene (reference sequence). CDR3 nucleotide sequence: TGTGCCAGCAGCCCCCCCCAGGTCCTTTACGAGCAGTACTTC. Protein sequence: CASSPPQVLYEQYF.

In its sample, this clonotype was seen a few times. The chain is built from TRBV6-4 and TRBJ2-5; 9 nucleotides agree with TRBD2. The CDR3 loop spans 15 amino acids. Trimming cost V 5 bases and J 5 bases; bases outside gene matches: 9. Per germline, CDR1 MRHNA and CDR2 SNTAGT. Here the CDR3 DNA reads TGTGCCAGCAGTCAGGAGGGACTAGCAGGGGAGACCCAGTACTTC. Translated: CASSQEGLAGETQYF.

This chain joins TRBV7-2 and TRBJ1-2, with D possibly TRBD1 on 6 matching bases. CDR1 and CDR2 from the germline V gene are SGHTA and FQGNSA. The length of the CDR3 is 13 residues. V was shortened by 5 bases and J by 3 bases, with 10 bases between the two germline ends. The CDR3 is CASSGYRDYGYTF. CDR3 bases: TGTGCCAGCAGCGGATACAGGGACTATGGCTACACCTTC.

This clonotype was counted ten times or more. J is TRBJ2-6 and V is TRBV2; 10 positions match TRBD1. Trimming at V came to 3 bases and at J to 6 bases, leaving 8 bases not matched to a gene. Germline V lookup: CDR1 SNHLY, CDR2 FYNNEI. CDR3 length: 17 residues. CDR3 loop: CASSEDRGTGQANVLTF. DNA of the CDR3: TGTGCCAGCAGTGAGGACAGGGGGACGGGACAGGCCAACGTCCTGACTTTC.

This clonotype was seen at least ten times. The chain uses TRBV7-8 and TRBJ2-5; D unclear. The germline V gene encodes CDR1 SGHVS and CDR2 FQNEAQ. The CDR3 sequence is 13 residues long. V dropped 4 bases and J dropped 4 bases, with 10 bases sitting between them. This CDR3 reads CASSSSARETQYF. The CDR3 coding sequence is TGTGCCAGCAGCTCCTCCGCTCGAGAGACCCAGTACTTC.

This clonotype was detected ten times or more. J is TRBJ2-5 and V is TRBV19; 10 nucleotides agree with TRBD2. Germline lookup yields CDR1 LNHDA and CDR2 SQIVND (reference sequence). There are 16 residues in the CDR3. With V trimmed by 5 bases and J by 0 bases, 6 bases remained unmatched. CDR3 amino acids: CASSPEGTSDQETQYF. The CDR3 DNA reads as TGTGCCAGTAGTCCAGAAGGGACTAGCGACCAAGAGACCCAGTACTTC.

The V and J genes are TRBV28 and TRBJ2-6; D gene ambiguous. Germline CDR1 and CDR2: MDHEN and SYDVKM. CDR3 length: 15 residues. The V end lost 1 base, the J end lost 2 bases, and 6 bases lay between the germline ends. CDR3 DNA sequence: TGTGCCAGCAGTTTATTTGGGACTGGGGCCAACGTCCTGACTTTC. This gives the protein CASSLFGTGANVLTF.

As to this clonotype: A read error is possible here, since a much larger clone lies one base away. This chain links TRBV3-1 with TRBJ2-5; D is unresolved. This CDR3 has 12 amino acids. Germline V gene sequence: CDR1 LGHDT, CDR2 YNNKEL (reference sequence). Here the CDR3 reads CASSQDSQTRYF. CDR3 nucleotides: TGTGCCAGCAGCCAAGACAGTCAGACCCGGTACTTC.